This entry features one TCR beta chain sequence. This sample is part of a study of blood T cell repertoires in COVID-19. Study summary: Collection of acute and convalescent COVID-19 samples took place in the United States, Italy and Spain. In each case, the material was cDNA or gDNA derived from T cells, B-cell-depleted T cells, or PBMCs.

This CDR3 contains 15 residues. CDR1 LNHDA and CDR2 SQIVND come from the germline V gene (reference sequence). Trimming removed 0 bases from V and 1 base from J, with 7 bases in between. In the original workflow: Scientists estimated how many nucleated cells there were by amplifying reference gene primers. TCRdb keeps only in-frame clones here, not all; method: immunoSEQ multiplex PCR. V, J and clone size reflect that table, while D and trimming were determined from the DNA. The table has around 120,000 clones, approximately 82% seen once. Sequencing was performed on peripheral blood. The chain couples TRBV19 to TRBJ1-5, with D perhaps matching TRBD1 (6 bases). The TCR sequence derives from a man in his forties with active or convalescent COVID-19. The CDR3 region has the DNA TGTGCCAGTAGTATAGAAGGGACAAGCAATCAGCCCCAGCATTTT. Translated: CASSIEGTSNQPQHF.